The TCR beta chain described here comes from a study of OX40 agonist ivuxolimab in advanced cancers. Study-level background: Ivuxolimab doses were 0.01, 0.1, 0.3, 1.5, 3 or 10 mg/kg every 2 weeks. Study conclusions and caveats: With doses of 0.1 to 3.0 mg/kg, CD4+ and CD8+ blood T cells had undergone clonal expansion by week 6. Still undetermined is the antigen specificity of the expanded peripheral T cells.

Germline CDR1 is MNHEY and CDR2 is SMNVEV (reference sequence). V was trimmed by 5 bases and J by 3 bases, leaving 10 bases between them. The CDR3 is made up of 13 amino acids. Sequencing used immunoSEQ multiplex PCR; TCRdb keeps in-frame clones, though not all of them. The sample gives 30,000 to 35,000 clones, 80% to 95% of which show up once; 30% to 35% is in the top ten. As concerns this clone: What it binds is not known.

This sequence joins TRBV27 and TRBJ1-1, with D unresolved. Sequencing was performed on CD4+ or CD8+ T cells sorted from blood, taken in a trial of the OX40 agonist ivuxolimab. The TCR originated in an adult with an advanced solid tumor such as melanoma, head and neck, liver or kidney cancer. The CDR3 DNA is TGTGCCAGCAGTGTAGCATTAGACACTGAAGCTTTCTTT. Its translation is CASSVALDTEAFF.